This T cell receptor beta chain was obtained from a study of long-term antiretroviral therapy in people with HIV (dated by TCRdb to 2022 to 2024). Context from the whole study: The earliest samples were collected roughly a decade before the 2015 WHO recommendation for immediate ART, at a time when ART was usually postponed until CD4 counts fell. This retrospective serial study examined whether starting ART and sustained HIV suppression were associated with changes in the composition and diversity of the TRB repertoire in peripheral blood. A total of 150 to 200 cryopreserved PBMC samples were contributed to the cohort by 30 adults with confirmed HIV infection, with samples collected serially over a mean of 6 years (range 1-12). Of the 30 or so participants with HIV, fewer than twelve were female. Test extractions of a monoclonal T-cell line alongside about 30 polyclonal samples showed no cross-contamination during QIAcube processing.

Measured from the cysteine to the phenylalanine, the CDR3 is 17 residues long. Only CDR3 DNA remains: 51 bases, in frame from the first base. The germline V gene provides CDR1 MGHDK and CDR2 SYGVNS. Trimming takes 1 base off V and 6 bases off J; junction bases not matched to a gene: 7. The study at large found these results: Because PBMC availability was limited, only the TCR beta chain was sequenced, with no alpha chain pairing. ART initiation was associated with a significant increase in TRB diversity, but diversity stayed significantly below transplant donor controls even after long-term ART. Inferences about post-ART repertoire changes were limited because no data were available on ART adherence, viral resistance or therapy changes. Expanded TRB clones identified before ART initiation dominated the repertoire at all time points, although this dominance fluctuated and declined in many PLHIV after ART. The samples span the years 2004 to 2017, and the ART regimens used at that time may not be as effective as current regimens. HIV repertoires had narrower CDR3 length ranges than controls, and the network structure suggested an antigen-experienced repertoire that shifted only slightly toward naive after ART. Because cell numbers in pre-ART samples were limited, unsorted PBMC were profiled instead of sorted CD4+ and CD8+ T cells.

Sequencing of the TRB variable region was done with the immunoSEQ hsTCRB v3.0 assay at survey level resolution. A depth of roughly 35,000-55,000 T-cell genomes per sample was targeted for TRB sequencing. An Illumina MiSeq with a v3 150-cycle kit was used to sequence the pooled TRB libraries. The paper's processing steps were these. Repertoire analysis was run in R within a reproducible Nextflow workflow that covered QC, data transformation and analysis. Custom analyses were implemented in LymphoSeq2, an R package for AIRR-Seq data exploration. Several samples that produced fewer than 5000 total TRB sequences were removed, so some 190 HIV repertoires were analyzed. Of the roughly 180 retained HIV repertoires, roughly 61 were collected before and around 130 after ART initiation. Repertoires were downsampled to 5000 TRB nucleotide sequences, and summary statistics were averaged over 100 downsampling iterations. TRB sequences were retained for analysis only if CDR3 regions of at least seven amino acids were present. Two measures captured diversity: a Shannon entropy-derived clonality score and the Gini coefficient. In the repertoire networks, any two of the top 5000 CDR3 amino acid sequences were linked whenever the two sequences differed by an edit distance of one. For TRB CDR3 amino acid sequences, antigen specificity groups and MHC restriction were predicted with GLIPH2. Known CMV, EBV, HIV or tissue antigen associations were flagged by matching CDR3 amino acid sequences against VDJdb and McPAS-TCR. Pre-ART, post-ART and control groups were compared with Wilcoxon signed-rank tests and Holm-Bonferroni correction. Entries here come from immuneACCESS through TCRdb and include only in-frame sequences with V and J called. Some clones fail to appear in such tables; in the studies checked, an unresolved V gene covers under half of the shortfall, and the cause of the remainder is unknown. Clonal size and the V and J genes are those of that table, whereas D and trimming came from the DNA. This sample lists tens of thousands of clones; 65% to 85% were detected once. The ten largest account for more than 8% of the sample.

Inclusion was restricted to participants for whom at least one PBMC sample before ART initiation and at least two post-ART samples were available. Treatment was received in the United States of America by all participants with HIV. Before DNA extraction, cryopreserved samples of roughly 0.9-11 million PBMC were thawed and then washed. At the time of the earliest PBMC sample, participants with HIV were aged between about 20 and 55 years. PBMC samples were contributed by each participant from 1-4 timepoints before ART initiation and 2-8 timepoints after ART initiation, with a median of 7 samples. Serial HIV viral load, CD4+ T-cell count, ART history and demographic data were obtained for every participant. Using a Qiagen kit on a QIAcube, genomic DNA was extracted from unsorted PBMC, with samples processed in batches of 12. Notes on this clone: Its specific antigen is unknown. No much larger clonotype is one base removed from it; base qualities were not supplied.

Specimen: unsorted PBMCs, collected 2.7 to 2.8 years after starting antiretroviral therapy. In this chain, TRBV25-1 is recombined with TRBJ2-2, with 11 bases in between that match TRBD2. This clonotype was obtained from a man under 40 with HIV. The CDR3 in this case is CASSEFRTSGRAGELFF. The DNA sequence is as follows: TGTGCCAGCAGTGAATTCAGGACTAGCGGGCGAGCCGGGGAGCTGTTTTTT.